The present entry profiles one T cell receptor (beta chain) with its context. This entry is derived from a study of blood T cell repertoires in COVID-19. Study-wide background: COVID-19 samples collected from the United States, Italy and Spain covered acute and convalescent phases.

The germline CDR1 and CDR2 sequences are SGHNT and YYREEE (reference sequence). Trimming pared 4 bases from V and 5 bases from J, leaving 15 bases between. This CDR3 is built from 14 residues. TCRdb's copy holds only in-frame clones and misses some; the assay was immunoSEQ multiplex PCR. Of around 280,000 clones in the sample, nearly 90% were seen once. Seattle participants joined during active infection and were tracked over time. V usage is TRBV5-4 and J usage is TRBJ2-5; no definite D call. This TCR was sampled from a woman aged 30 to 39 with COVID-19, enrolled during active disease. Input material: peripheral blood. DNA for the CDR3: TGTGCCAGCAGCCTAACTCCCATGCGGGAGACCCAGTACTTC. This sequence encodes CASSLTPMRETQYF.